The clone carrying this T cell receptor beta chain showed up just a few times. The CDR3 consists of 14 residues. Per germline, CDR1 ENHRY and CDR2 SYGVKD. V was clipped by 7 bases and J by 13 bases; unmatched bases: 13. No ophthalmopathy progression within 18 months constituted stable Graves' hyperthyroidism. These data are taken from a study of T cells in Graves' hyperthyroidism and ophthalmopathy. TCR beta CDR3 region amplification was performed from RNA transcripts. HTBI primers were used for first-round RT-PCR of the TCR CDR3. TCRdb re-called the multiplex PCR reads through MiXCR, storing one row per CDR3 protein. Of hundreds of thousands of distinct CDR3 sequences listed, less than 15% are singletons.

This chain links TRBV10-3 with TRBJ1-6, with TRBD1 identical over 7 bases. This clonotype was sampled from a woman aged 40-49 years with Graves' hyperthyroidism. Sequencing input: blood. This CDR3 is CAITEDRAGGPLHF. Written as DNA, the CDR3 is TGTGCCATCACCGAAGACAGGGCCGGTGGGCCCCTCCACTTT.